These T cell receptor beta chains were read from a single sample in a study of blood T cell repertoires in COVID-19. Repertoires were generated with immunoSEQ multiplex PCR, while TCRdb's copy carries only in-frame clones and drops some. The sample holds 120,000 or so clones, approximately 80% seen once. Sequencing used peripheral blood. The source of these receptors is a man in his sixties or seventies with acute or convalescent COVID-19. Both conserved end residues are part of each CDR3. The D gene is left open where the match is weak. For some rows the clone size is stated as once, few or many, or as a class when expanded; others skip it.

size,V,J,length,D,DNA,CDR3
once,TRBV24-1,TRBJ2-7,13,.,TGTGCCACCAGTGGCGGGAATGCCTACGAGCAGTACTTC,CATSGGNAYEQYF
.,TRBV5-1,TRBJ1-2,14,.,TGCGCCAGCAGCACCACGACAGGAAACTATGGCTACACCTTC,CASSTTTGNYGYTF
.,TRBV19,TRBJ2-4,14,TRBD1,TGTGCCAGCACGACAGGGGGCGAGGGAAACATTCAGTACTTC,CASTTGGEGNIQYF
.,TRBV3-1/TRBV3-2,TRBJ2-7,14,TRBD1,TGTGCCAGCAGCCGACAGGGACCTCACTACGAGCAGTACTTC,CASSRQGPHYEQYF
.,TRBV10-1,TRBJ2-1,16,TRBD2,TGCGCCAGCACTGGACTAGCTGATCGATTCGACAATGAGCAGTTCTTC,CASTGLADRFDNEQFF
.,TRBV9,TRBJ1-1,16,.,TGTGCCAGCAGCCCCCCAACTGGACTCTCTGGCACTGAAGCTTTCTTT,CASSPPTGLSGTEAFF
.,TRBV7-9,TRBJ1-3,15,TRBD1,TGTGCCAGCAGCCTAGAGACAGGGGTTGGAAACACCATATATTTT,CASSLETGVGNTIYF
.,TRBV5-1,TRBJ2-3,15,.,TGCGCCAGCAGCTTGGCAGGAGGGGATAGGGGTACGCAGTATTTT,CASSLAGGDRGTQYF
few,TRBV3-1/TRBV3-2,TRBJ2-1,16,.,TGTGCCAGCAGCCAACTGGGGGGGGCCTGTGTGAATGAGCAGTTCTTC,CASSQLGGACVNEQFF
.,TRBV19,TRBJ2-2,17,TRBD2,TGTGCCAGTAGTAACCTAGTAGCGGGATGGAACACCGGGGAGCTGTTTTTT,CASSNLVAGWNTGELFF
.,TRBV18,TRBJ2-1,16,.,TGTGCCAGCTCACCCAATAGGGCAGGGGGGAGCGATGAGCAGTTCTTC,CASSPNRAGGSDEQFF
.,TRBV6-2/TRBV6-3,TRBJ2-3,17,TRBD2,TGTGCCAGCAGTCAACCGTTAGCGGGGAAACCTTCAGATACGCAGTATTTT,CASSQPLAGKPSDTQYF
.,TRBV7-2,TRBJ2-3,14,.,TGTGCCAGCACCCTAAAGCCGAACACAGATACGCAGTATTTT,CASTLKPNTDTQYF
.,TRBV15,TRBJ2-1,18,TRBD2,TGTGCCACCAGCAGAGATGATATAGCGGGGGGTATATACAATGAGCAGTTCTTC,CATSRDDIAGGIYNEQFF
.,TRBV7-9,TRBJ1-2,11,.,TGTGCCAGCAGCTCCTCCTATGGCTACACCTTC,CASSSSYGYTF
.,TRBV7-2,TRBJ2-7,15,TRBD1,TGTGCCAGCAGCGTGACAGGGGTCGCCACCTACGAGCAGTACTTC,CASSVTGVATYEQYF
.,TRBV7-2,TRBJ1-4,14,.,TGTGCCAGCAGCCAGGGACTTCTCGTGGAAAAACTGTTTTTT,CASSQGLLVEKLFF
few,TRBV6-5,TRBJ2-5,14,.,TGTGCCACCTCACGGACAGCAACCCAAGAGACCCAGTACTTC,CATSRTATQETQYF
.,TRBV4-2,TRBJ2-2,14,.,TGTGCCAGCAGCCGGATGGACATCACCGGGGAGCTGTTTTTT,CASSRMDITGELFF
.,TRBV7-9,TRBJ2-5,15,TRBD1,TGTGCCAGCAGCTCGGGACAGGGGGCGGGGGAGACCCAGTACTTC,CASSSGQGAGETQYF
.,TRBV5-6,TRBJ2-7,14,.,TGTGCCAGCAGCTTAGGAGGGGATTTCTACGAGCAGTACTTC,CASSLGGDFYEQYF
.,TRBV5-1,TRBJ1-2,16,.,TGCGCCAGCAGTACGACAGGCGGCCCTTCTAACTATGGCTACACCTTC,CASSTTGGPSNYGYTF
.,TRBV14,TRBJ2-5,16,.,TGTGCCAGCAGCCAAGATACAGGGACCAGGCAAGAGACCCAGTACTTC,CASSQDTGTRQETQYF
.,TRBV9,TRBJ2-3,14,.,TGTGCCAGCAGCGTCGCAGGTAATACAGATACGCAGTATTTT,CASSVAGNTDTQYF
.,TRBV7-9,TRBJ1-2,13,TRBD1,TGTGCCAGCAGCCGACAGGGGCCCTATGGCTACACCTTC,CASSRQGPYGYTF
.,TRBV5-4,TRBJ1-1,14,.,TGTGCCAGCAGCCACCTTGAGGATAACACTGAAGCTTTCTTT,CASSHLEDNTEAFF
.,TRBV4-2,TRBJ1-2,16,.,TGTGCCAGCAGCCAAGATGTGGGCAGGGCAAACTATGGCTACACCTTC,CASSQDVGRANYGYTF
.,TRBV15,TRBJ2-5,14,.,TGTGCCACCCAGGACCGAAGCCGGGGAGAGACCCAGTACTTC,CATQDRSRGETQYF
.,TRBV6-5,TRBJ1-3,15,.,TGTGCCAGCAGTTACTCGTCAGTGCCGGGAAACACCATATATTTT,CASSYSSVPGNTIYF
.,TRBV29-1,TRBJ1-5,13,TRBD1,TGCAGCGCTGGACAGGGGCGAAATCAGCCCCAGCATTTT,CSAGQGRNQPQHF